The 5 T cell receptor beta chains below come from one sample, sequenced in a study of identical twins. TCRdb processed the 5' RACE reads anew with MiXCR; each CDR3 protein has one entry. The table shows 350,000 to 450,000 distinct CDR3 sequences, with less than 20% occurring only once. The sample taken for sequencing was naive T cells sorted from blood. These receptors originate from a man aged 45 to 65 in good health.

V is TRBV3-1 and J is TRBJ2-3, with D possibly matching TRBD2 (6 bases). Germline CDR1 reads LGHDT; CDR2 reads YNNKEL (reference sequence). The V and J ends lost 0 bases and 5 bases respectively, with 15 bases between them. There are 16 residues in the CDR3. The CDR3 bases are TGTGCCAGCAGCCAAGATCCGGGAGAGGGAAAAGATACGCAGTATTTT. Protein sequence: CASSQDPGEGKDTQYF.

This clonotype was detected a few times. The chain links TRBV9 to TRBJ1-1; a weak D match, TRBD1 (6 bases). Germline CDR1 SGDLS, CDR2 YYNGEE. The CDR3 loop spans 15 amino acids. Between the trimmed V and J ends, which lost 4 bases and 5 bases, there was a span of 18 bases. Here the CDR3 reads CASSPRGQTPTEAFF. CDR3 in DNA: TGTGCCAGCAGCCCAAGAGGACAGACGCCTACTGAAGCTTTCTTT.

The chain links TRBV10-3 to TRBJ1-1; 9 bases are shared with TRBD1. V was clipped by 3 bases and J by 6 bases; unmatched bases: 8. This CDR3 comprises 15 residues. In germline, CDR1 is ENHRY, CDR2 SYGVKD. As DNA, the CDR3 is TGTGCCATCAGTGAAACAGGGGGCTTTTCGTCTGAAGCTTTCTTT. Translation: CAISETGGFSSEAFF.

A few counts support this clonotype. The chain combines TRBV27 with TRBJ2-3, with 8 bases that match TRBD2. This CDR3 comprises 16 residues. The trim removed 7 bases at V and 4 bases at J, leaving 13 bases unmatched. CDR1 and CDR2 from the germline V gene are MNHEY and SMNVEV (reference sequence). The CDR3 DNA follows: TGTGCCAGCACTCCCAACCCGGGAGGGGAGGCAGATACGCAGTATTTT. It specifies CASTPNPGGEADTQYF.

The CDR3 sequence is CASSLRTGELFF. Here the CDR3 DNA reads TGTGCCAGCAGTTTAAGAACCGGGGAGCTGTTTTTT. V and J are TRBV28 and TRBJ2-2; D remains unclear. Germline CDR1 reads MDHEN; CDR2 reads SYDVKM. V was shortened by 2 bases and J by 5 bases, with 3 bases between the two germline ends. This CDR3 region has 12 residues.